Here is one TCR beta chain with its context. This clone was seen only a few times. This receptor's antigen is unknown. No much larger clonotype is one base removed from it; base qualities were not supplied. The sample is drawn from a study of cytomegalovirus exposure and HLA in healthy donors listed by TCRdb under 2017. Regarding the research as a whole: In an earlier analysis of 587 of the donors, under 300 Gb of sequence data and some 120 million unique TCR beta sequences from 180 million or so T cells were reported. The study combined high-throughput TCR immunosequencing, statistical association of individual TCRs with disease status, and machine learning to predict cytomegalovirus infection status. Donor age, sex, ethnicity and CMV serostatus were collected together with the repertoire data. In addition to the first cohort of 666 subjects, a separate validation cohort of around 110 different subjects was used. The study profiled the T cell repertoires of hundreds of subjects by immunosequencing and related them to cytomegalovirus serostatus. In the later analysis, no new phenotypic data were used to find candidate immune exposures; instead, reliance was placed on TCR beta sequences and their occurrence across donors. Typing coverage varied by locus: about 629-640 donors for A, B, C, DRB1 and DQB1; roughly 560 for DQA1; 600 to 610 for DPA1; some 470 for DPB1. Four to six DR-DQ haplotypes were handled as single units for association and clustering, since linkage in the cohort was strong. Of the approximately 370 genotyped donors, 81% were placed in the genetic ancestry cluster associated with self-reported Caucasian donors. In an earlier analysis of 500 to 650 of the donors, high-throughput TCR beta sequencing was used to judge whether each TCR beta V gene segment behaved as functional or pseudogenic. All discovery cohort repertoires had been generated on a single sequencing platform. Approximately 300 gigabases of sequencing data and 91 million or so unique TCR sequences made up an early release that covered nearly 650 HLA-typed donors. Class I and class II HLA loci were covered by the typing at four-digit resolution. The aim of the study was to test whether cataloging public T cell receptors could identify signatures of past pathogen exposure. Genome-wide SNP genotypes for about 55% of the 666 donors were used in a later genetic analysis, which treated that subset as a discovery cohort. A later analysis re-examined previously published TCR beta repertoires from more than 650 donors and added high-resolution HLA genotyping to investigate patterns of TCR occurrence. On average, roughly 240,000 unique TCR beta nucleotide sequences were sequenced per donor among fewer than 500 genotyped donors of the cohort, with roughly 18% of those sequences being non-productive. Study-level results and caveats: For the cohort, immune exposure information was limited to CMV serostatus. Because some donors lacked HLA typing at each locus, the association tests relied only on the typed subset. According to the authors, the approach could potentially be generalized to other disease states and immunological phenotypes. A total of 150 to 200 TCR beta chains were listed by the study as associated with cytomegalovirus. Strong co-occurrence of HLA alleles, especially DR and DQ, made assigning TCR associations to individual alleles difficult. In a later genetic analysis, a missense DCLRE1C variant was associated with V-gene and J-gene trimming of TCR beta chains, and the association was replicated in an independent cohort. In a later analysis, several top co-occurrence clusters were reported to appear linked to parvovirus B19, influenza, CMV and Epstein-Barr virus. A later analysis associated 15,000 or so TCR beta sequences with specific HLA alleles at a false discovery rate of 0.05. Because counts were too low, roughly 18 rarely observed V segments, including chromosome 9 orphons, were left out of the earlier analysis of 587 of the donors. Most TCR sequences were observed very rarely across donors, whereas some public TCRs were present in many individuals. In a later analysis, HLA-associated TCR beta chains showed more clonal expansion and lower generation probabilities than non-associated chains that were equally common. In this cohort, only TCR beta chains were sequenced, and detectable features were limited by the absence of alpha or paired-chain data. In a later analysis, the rate of TCR association differed among HLA loci, with DRB1 alleles having the most associated TCRs and HLA-C alleles having the fewest. Broadly in line with IMGT annotations, most TCR beta V segments showed up in productive rearrangements about 87% or about 30% of the time in an earlier analysis of 587 of the donors. A group of highly shared sequence variants was considered likely to be a technical artifact of the sequencing pipeline. In vitro tests confirmed that a few of the cytomegalovirus-associated TCR beta chains recognize cytomegalovirus antigens. Roughly uniform sequencing depth across donors was assumed in presence/absence analyses, although this assumption may not hold. A further reported finding was that TCR beta sequences accurately predicted the HLA-A and HLA-B alleles for most subjects in the first cohort. A later analysis found that most CMV-associated TCR beta chains appeared HLA-restricted, with HLA associations seemingly driven largely by CMV exposure. Correlated functional status among segregating V segments might reflect linkage disequilibrium, but an unknown experimental factor could not be ruled out. The classifier was reported to diagnose cytomegalovirus status with high specificity and sensitivity in both the original cohort and the validation cohort. A later genetic analysis reported fewer N-insertions in productive TCRs among donors in an Asian-associated ancestry cluster than the roughly 650-donor mean.

The method was the immunoSEQ multiplex PCR assay. The multiplex PCR relied on a mix of 60 forward primers for TCR Vbeta segments and 13 reverse primers for TCR Jbeta segments. The CDR3 region of rearranged TCR beta genes was amplified from genomic DNA by a multiplex PCR assay. Amplified TCR beta libraries were sequenced as 87-base-pair reads on the Illumina HiSeq System. On the authors' methods: A later analysis counted tens of millions of unique TCR beta chains across the roughly 700 repertoires, and 10 million to 11 million of these chains were shared by at least two donors. Raw reads were error-corrected and collapsed into unique sequences with a nearest-neighbor algorithm that merged closely related sequences to remove PCR and sequencing errors. Alignment of CDR3 sequences to IMGT reference sequences was used to assign V, D and J gene segments. For a sequence to be retained, a match of at least six nucleotides to both a V gene segment and a J gene segment was required. Rearrangements were called productive when the CDR3 lacked stop codons and stayed in frame with V and J; all others were non-productive. CDR3 was defined according to IMGT convention as the region running from the second conserved V-encoded cysteine to the conserved J-encoded phenylalanine. In an earlier analysis of 587 of the donors, sequences lacking an unambiguous match to a single V gene segment were excluded. In an earlier analysis of approximately 550 of the donors, V segments were called functional above 56.7% productive rearrangements and were called segregating when the between-donor standard deviation exceeded 5%. A statistical classification framework was developed to diagnose cytomegalovirus status using the catalog of TCR beta chain sequences. In a later analysis, V and J genes were assigned by comparing TCR nucleotide sequences against IMGT/GENE-DB human TR gene sequences. Using the TCRdist pipeline, a later analysis assigned CDR3 sequences along with most-parsimonious VDJ recombination scenarios. In a later analysis, each TCR beta chain was defined by its CDR3 amino acid sequence together with its V-gene family, and reads without a unique V-gene family were excluded. As a way to deal with suspected cross-contamination and a sequencing artifact, a later analysis dropped 450 to 600 nucleotide sequences that were highly shared and had low generation probability. A later analysis calculated a clonal expansion index for each public chain from normalized within-repertoire ranks of inferred template counts. In a later analysis, generation probabilities were computed with a VDJ recombination model fitted to out-of-frame rearrangements, and the resulting probabilities were checked against IGoR. In a later analysis, hypergeometric tests were used to score TCR-TCR, TCR-HLA and TCR-CMV co-occurrence, with a repertoire-size bias correction applied to TCR pairs. A later analysis estimated false discovery rates by permuting HLA or CMV assignments 20 times. In a later analysis, co-occurring TCRs were grouped using DBSCAN, and TCRdist sequence similarity was added for clustering within HLA-allele-positive subsets. Repertoires with fewer than 30,000 or more than 120,000 public chains, plus five repertoires with anomalous nucleotide sharing, were excluded from co-occurrence clustering. This is the immuneACCESS table as TCRdb keeps it, with only in-frame sequences that have V and J called. A part of the clones is gone; compared with another copy, unresolved V genes explain less than half, and the rest is unexplained. The V and J calls and clone size come from that table; D and trimming were worked out from the DNA. For this sample there are approximately 170,000 clones; 65% to 75% appear just once. Approximately 4.6% of the sample goes to the ten largest clones.

The cohort consisted of more than 650 healthy bone marrow donors. At the time of sampling, all cohort members were nominally healthy, though unrecorded immune exposures were likely present. The donor was CMV seropositive and belonged to the group of 250 to 300 seropositive cohort members. A peripheral blood sample was collected from each donor, and TCR beta sequencing was performed on peripheral blood mononuclear cells. Genomic DNA extraction from the blood cell samples was performed with the Qiagen DNeasy Blood Extraction Kit. Sequencing input: PBMCs. This receptor was taken from a man aged 30 to 39 in good health and CMV-seropositive.

This receptor has the CDR3 CSVRGGLTNEKLFF. The DNA sequence reads TGCAGCGTTCGGGGGGGCCTAACTAATGAAAAACTGTTTTTT. Recombination connected TRBV29-1 to TRBJ1-4; the D segment could be TRBD1, given 6 matching bases. The junction carries 11 bases between V and J, which are trimmed by 5 bases and 1 base respectively. The germline V gene supplies CDR1 SQVTM and CDR2 ANQGSEA. The CDR3 contains 14 residues, cysteine and phenylalanine counted. Kept here is only the CDR3 DNA, which spans 42 bases and is read in frame from base 1.